Presented here are 31 T cell receptor beta chains from one specimen sequenced in a study of Graves' ophthalmopathy and Graves' hyperthyroidism. Amplification of TCR beta CDR3 regions used RNA transcripts. Second-round multiplex PCR came after a first-round RT-PCR that employed HTBI primers. MiXCR, run by TCRdb on the multiplex PCR reads, gives a single entry per CDR3 protein. Of about 1.1 million distinct CDR3 sequences listed, about 36% are singletons. Sequences were obtained from peripheral blood or thyroid tissue (not recorded which). These receptors originate from an adult man with Graves' hyperthyroidism.

This clonotype was seen many times. J is TRBJ1-1 and V is TRBV29-1; D is unresolved. The CDR3 spans 12 residues. CDR1 is SQVTM, CDR2 ANQGSEA, per germline. With 3 bases removed from V and 1 base from J, the gap between germline ends came to 6 bases. As DNA, the CDR3 is TGCAGCGTTGACGAACCGAACACTGAAGCTTTCTTT. Encoded protein: CSVDEPNTEAFF.

Many counts were recorded for this clonotype. J is TRBJ2-7 and V is TRBV29-1; TRBD1 aligns across 8 bases. The length of the CDR3 is 14 residues. Trimming took 7 bases from V and 3 from J; bases not matched to a gene: 11. Looked up from germline, CDR1 is SQVTM and CDR2 is ANQGSEA. The CDR3 DNA follows: TGCAGCGCGTACTTCGTAGGACAGGGCTACGAGCAGTACTTC. It codes for CSAYFVGQGYEQYF.

This clonotype was detected many times. V and J are TRBV7-7 and TRBJ1-1; 8 bases map to TRBD1. The CDR3 has 16 residues. Germline V CDR1 and CDR2: SSHAT, FNYEAQ (reference sequence). V lost 5 bases and J lost 4; bases outside the gene matches: 12. The CDR3 loop reads CASSPLTGAGATEAFF. For the CDR3, the DNA is TGTGCCAGCAGCCCGTTGACAGGGGCGGGGGCCACTGAAGCTTTCTTT.

CDR3 nucleotide sequence: TGTGCCAGCAGGGGGTCAAGCGGGACAGATCCTTATGGCTACACCTTC. Its protein product is CASRGSSGTDPYGYTF. The chain is built from TRBV12-3 or TRBV12-4 and TRBJ1-2; TRBD1 matches 7 bases. The CDR3 contains 16 residues. Trimming took 6 bases from V and 5 from J; bases not matched to a gene: 15.

The chain combines TRBV7-8 with TRBJ1-6; D perhaps matches TRBD1 (6 bases). The CDR3 contains 13 residues. CDR1 SGHVS and CDR2 FQNEAQ come from the germline V gene. Between the trimmed V and J ends, which lost 5 bases and 10 bases, there was a span of 12 bases. This chain's CDR3 is CASSAQGRSPLHF. CDR3 in DNA: TGTGCCAGCAGCGCGCAGGGGAGGTCACCCCTCCACTTT.

At least ten counts were recorded for this clonotype. One end of the junction fails to match germline, which may point to a read error. This sequence joins TRBV7-9 and TRBJ1-1; D is undetermined. Per the germline V gene, CDR1 is SEHNR and CDR2 is FQNEAQ (reference sequence). The CDR3 is 12 residues long. CDR3 nucleotide sequence: TGTGCCAGCAGCTTGGGGAACACTAAAGCTTTCTTT. Encoded protein: CASSLGNTKAFF.

This clonotype has ten or more counts. The chain combines TRBV7-6 with TRBJ2-5, with 10 bases aligning to TRBD1. There are 14 residues in the CDR3. After removal of 5 bases from V and 2 bases from J, the junction contained 2 bases not matched to a gene. From germline, CDR1 is SGHVS and CDR2 FNYEAQ. The CDR3 loop is CASSGTGVQETQYF. The CDR3 DNA reads as TGTGCCAGCAGCGGGACAGGGGTTCAAGAGACCCAGTACTTC. The full variable domain, rest sourced from reference TRBV7-6 and TRBJ2-5, is GAGVSQSPRYKVTKRGQDVALRCDPISGHVSLYWYRQALGQGPEFLTYFNYEAQQDKSGLPNDRFSAERPEGSISTLTIQRTEQRDSAMYRCASSGTGVQETQYFGPGTRLLVL.

Turning to this clonotype: A much larger clonotype is one base distant, so this may be a read error. The chain is built from TRBV6-5 and TRBJ2-5; D could derive from TRBD1 or TRBD2 (8 bases each). The V end was cut by 6 bases, the J end by 9 bases, with 23 bases between. Germline CDR1 is MNHEY and CDR2 is SVGAGI. The CDR3 covers 15 residues. The CDR3 nucleotides are TGTGCCAGCAGACCCGGACAGGGAGCGGGGGAGGCCCAGTACTTC. Translation gives CASRPGQGAGEAQYF.

This clonotype was detected only once. V usage is TRBV7-2 and J usage is TRBJ2-7; the match to TRBD2 covers 7 bases. The CDR3 consists of 14 residues. Trimming at V came to 1 base and at J to 4 bases, leaving 4 bases not matched to a gene. Germline V gene data show CDR1 as SGHTA and CDR2 as FQGNSA. The CDR3 DNA reads as TGTGCCAGCAGCTTAGATCTAGCGGCGTACGAGCAGTACTTC. Translated, it gives CASSLDLAAYEQYF.

The genes are TRBV28 and TRBJ1-5, with 9 bases matching TRBD1. With 2 bases clipped from V and 0 bases from J, the junction kept 8 bases outside the gene matches. This CDR3 is built from 18 residues. The V gene's germline CDR1 is MDHEN and CDR2 SYDVKM. CDR3 amino acids: CASSLNWDRANSNQPQHF. Here the CDR3 DNA reads TGTGCCAGCAGTTTAAATTGGGACAGGGCTAATAGCAATCAGCCCCAGCATTTT. The variable domain in full, completed from reference TRBV28 and TRBJ1-5, reads DVKVTQSSRYLVKRTGEKVFLECVQDMDHENMFWYRQDPGLGLRLIYFSYDVKMKEKGDIPEGYSVSREKKERFSLILESASTNQTSMYLCASSLNWDRANSNQPQHFGDGTRLSIL.

Many counts were recorded for this clonotype. CDR3 amino acids: CASSPTSGREETQYF. The CDR3, as DNA: TGTGCCAGCAGCCCTACTAGCGGGAGGGAAGAGACCCAGTACTTC. The chain joins TRBV5-4 to TRBJ2-5; the match to TRBD2 covers 13 bases. The germline gives CDR1 SGHNT, CDR2 YYREEE (reference sequence). V was pared by 4 bases and J by 3 bases, with 3 bases of the junction left unmatched. CDR3 size: 15 residues.

This clonotype showed up many times. The CDR3 sequence is CATQKNHEQYF. CDR3 nucleotides: TGTGCCACACAGAAGAACCACGAGCAGTACTTC. The chain couples TRBV10-3 to TRBJ2-7; D is undetermined. The germline CDR1 and CDR2 sequences are ENHRY and SYGVKD. The ends were cut back, 10 bases at V and 5 bases at J, with 12 bases in the middle. This CDR3 is 11 amino acids long.

In its sample, this clonotype was seen a few times. The chain is built from TRBV20-1 and TRBJ2-5, with 7 bases identical to TRBD2. Germline CDR1 DFQATT, CDR2 SNEGSKA (reference sequence). This CDR3 is 14 amino acids long. The V gene end was trimmed by 3 bases and the J gene end by 5 bases; junction bases not matched to a gene: 9. The CDR3 DNA is TGCAGTGCTAGCCCGGGACTACAGTTGGAGACCCAGTACTTC. Protein product: CSASPGLQLETQYF.

This clonotype was recorded at least ten times. V is TRBV10-3 and J is TRBJ1-2; a weak D match, TRBD1 (6 bases). The CDR3 runs to 15 residues. V shed 2 bases and J shed 2 bases, with 12 bases lying between them. From germline, CDR1 is ENHRY and CDR2 SYGVKD. CDR3 residues: CAISERRDINYGYTF. The CDR3 DNA is TGTGCCATCAGTGAGAGGAGGGACATCAACTATGGCTACACCTTC.

This clonotype was observed many times. The gene calls are TRBV2 and TRBJ2-7, with D perhaps TRBD2 (6 bases). Trimming stripped 11 bases from V and 2 bases from J, with 13 bases between. This CDR3 has 12 amino acids. Looked up from germline, CDR1 is SNHLY and CDR2 is FYNNEI. CDR3 amino acids: CAWRAGAYEQYF. The DNA of the CDR3 is TGTGCCTGGAGGGCCGGGGCCTACGAGCAGTACTTC. Combining the CDR3 with reference TRBV2 and TRBJ2-7 gives the whole variable domain EPEVTQTPSHQVTQMGQEVILRCVPISNHLYFYWYRQILGQKVEFLVSFYNNEISEKSEIFDDQFSVERPDGSNFTLKIRSTKLEDSAMYFCAWRAGAYEQYFGPGTRLTVT.

The V and J genes are TRBV5-1 and TRBJ2-7, with 7 bases aligning to TRBD1. The CDR3 sequence is 17 residues long. From germline, CDR1 is SGHRS and CDR2 YFSETQ. With 0 bases clipped from V and 0 bases from J, the junction kept 9 bases outside the gene matches. CDR3 bases: TGCGCCAGCAGCTTGGAGAGGGGGCGCGGCGGCTCCTACGAGCAGTACTTC. Translated, it gives CASSLERGRGGSYEQYF. Supplemented by reference TRBV5-1 and TRBJ2-7, the full variable domain reads KAGVTQTPRYLIKTRGQQVTLSCSPISGHRSVSWYQQTPGQGLQFLFEYFSETQRNKGNFPGRFSGRQFSNSRSEMNVSTLELGDSALYLCASSLERGRGGSYEQYFGPGTRLTVT.

V is TRBV7-9 and J is TRBJ2-5, with 9 bases that match TRBD2. V lost 4 bases and J lost 2; bases outside the gene matches: 17. The CDR3 has 19 residues. Germline V lookup: CDR1 SEHNR, CDR2 FQNEAQ (reference sequence). The CDR3 nucleotides read TGTGCCAGCAGCTCAAGGGAGTGGTGGGCGGGAGGGTTACAAGAGACCCAGTACTTC. It translates to CASSSREWWAGGLQETQYF.

Of note for this clonotype: Since a much larger clone is just one base distant, this may be a read error. The chain joins TRBV29-1 to TRBJ1-2; 11 bases match TRBD1. The CDR3 runs 13 residues. V gave up 6 bases and J gave up 7 bases; unmatched junction bases: 7. CDR1 and CDR2 (germline): SQVTM, ANQGSEA. In DNA form, the CDR3 reads TGCAGCGTGGCACCGGGACAGGGGGTTGGCTACACCTTC. Protein product: CSVAPGQGVGYTF.

The chain employs TRBV5-6 and TRBJ2-5; 10 positions agree with TRBD2. V lost 4 bases and J lost 5; bases outside the gene matches: 8. The CDR3 runs to 15 residues. The germline gives CDR1 SGHDT, CDR2 YYEEEE. The CDR3: CASSPSGRAFETQYF. As DNA, the CDR3 is TGTGCCAGCAGCCCGAGCGGGAGGGCCTTCGAGACCCAGTACTTC. Supplemented by reference TRBV5-6 and TRBJ2-5, the full variable domain reads DAGVTQSPTHLIKTRGQQVTLRCSPKSGHDTVSWYQQALGQGPQFIFQYYEEEERQRGNFPDRFSGHQFPNYSSELNVNALLLGDSALYLCASSPSGRAFETQYFGPGTRLLVL.

This chain connects TRBV7-2 to TRBJ1-6; D is unresolved. Germline V gene data show CDR1 as SGHTA and CDR2 as FQGNSA. The CDR3 runs 16 residues. Between the trimmed V and J ends, which lost 5 bases and 3 bases, there was a span of 14 bases. CDR3 nucleotide sequence: TGTGCCAGCAGCCCTTCGACGGGAAACTATAATTCACCCCTCCACTTT. Its translation is CASSPSTGNYNSPLHF.

This clonotype showed up many times. The chain carries TRBV7-9 and TRBJ2-7; D is unresolved. Germline V gene sequence: CDR1 SEHNR, CDR2 FQNEAQ (reference sequence). Trimming pared 3 bases from V and 3 bases from J, leaving 9 bases between. There are 13 residues in the CDR3. CDR3 sequence (DNA): TGTGCCAGCAGCTTTATACCGAACTACGAGCAGTACTTC. This encodes CASSFIPNYEQYF.

This clonotype was recorded at least ten times. This chain joins TRBV20-1 and TRBJ2-5; D tentatively reads TRBD1 or TRBD2 (5 bases each). CDR1 is DFQATT, CDR2 SNEGSKA, per germline (reference sequence). The CDR3 spans 14 residues. The V end lost 4 bases, the J end lost 1 base, and 13 bases lay between the germline ends. The CDR3 DNA is TGCAGTGCTAACGGCCGGGACCGCCAAGAGACCCAGTACTTC. Protein sequence: CSANGRDRQETQYF.

The CDR3 DNA sequence: TGTGCCAGCAGTTCTCCTAGCGGACCCCCCTACGAGCAGTACTTC. This encodes CASSSPSGPPYEQYF. The chain combines TRBV6-5 with TRBJ2-7; TRBD2 matches at 7 bases. V trimming: 4 bases; J trimming: 2 bases; junction bases outside the gene matches: 8. CDR1 is MNHEY, CDR2 SVGAGI, per germline. The CDR3 runs 15 residues.

This chain connects TRBV7-9 to TRBJ1-6, with TRBD1 matching over 8 bases. Germline CDR1 SEHNR, CDR2 FQNEAQ (reference sequence). The CDR3 loop spans 16 amino acids. J lost 4 bases, V lost 6 bases, and 8 bases had no gene match. CDR3 residues: CASRSGTGGYNSPLHF. The CDR3, as DNA: TGTGCCAGCAGAAGTGGGACAGGTGGTTATAATTCACCCCTCCACTTT.

The sample holds a few counts of this clonotype. V is TRBV20-1 and J is TRBJ2-7, with 8 bases lining up with TRBD1. The ends lost 0 bases at V and 5 bases at J; junction bases unmatched: 9. CDR3 length: 15 residues. The germline V gene has CDR1 DFQATT and CDR2 SNEGSKA (reference sequence). The CDR3 sequence: CSAREARTGRHEQYF. The CDR3 DNA reads TGCAGTGCTAGAGAAGCCAGGACAGGGCGACACGAGCAGTACTTC.

This chain links TRBV5-6 with TRBJ2-5; possibly TRBD1 or TRBD2 for D (5 bases each). The V end was cut by 1 base, the J end by 2 bases, with 12 bases between. This CDR3 is built from 15 residues. Germline V gene data show CDR1 as SGHDT and CDR2 as YYEEEE. The CDR3 is CASSLQGRLQETQYF. The CDR3 DNA reads TGTGCCAGCAGCTTGCAGGGACGGCTTCAAGAGACCCAGTACTTC.

This sequence joins TRBV7-2 and TRBJ1-5; no firm D call. V was shortened by 8 bases and J by 4 bases, with 15 bases between the two germline ends. The CDR3 consists of 14 residues. CDR1 is SGHTA and CDR2 is FQGNSA in the germline V gene. This CDR3 is CASGQEVVNQPQHF. The CDR3 nucleotides read TGTGCCAGCGGCCAGGAGGTAGTAAATCAGCCCCAGCATTTT.

This clonotype was seen only once. The V and J genes are TRBV2 and TRBJ2-2, with D possibly being TRBD1 (5 bases). Germline V gene data show CDR1 as SNHLY and CDR2 as FYNNEI. The CDR3 is made up of 16 amino acids. V was pared by 5 bases and J by 0 bases, with 13 bases between. CDR3 sequence: CASSSQGSSNTGELFF. As DNA, the CDR3 is TGTGCCAGCAGTTCCCAGGGATCTTCGAACACCGGGGAGCTGTTTTTT. The variable domain in full, with the rest retrieved from reference TRBV2 and TRBJ2-2, is EPEVTQTPSHQVTQMGQEVILRCVPISNHLYFYWYRQILGQKVEFLVSFYNNEISEKSEIFDDQFSVERPDGSNFTLKIRSTKLEDSAMYFCASSSQGSSNTGELFFGEGSRLTVL.

This clonotype was seen ten or more times. The chain employs TRBV7-9 and TRBJ2-5; D remains ambiguous. This CDR3 region has 14 residues. The germline V gene has CDR1 SEHNR and CDR2 FQNEAQ (reference sequence). V lost 3 bases and J 4 bases, leaving 12 bases between the germline ends. CDR3 in DNA: TGTGCCAGCAGCTTTGTGAAGAACCGAGAGACCCAGTACTTC. Translation gives CASSFVKNRETQYF.

Comment on this clonotype: A much larger clone sits a single nucleotide away, making a read error possible. The chain combines TRBV7-3 with TRBJ2-7; weak D call: TRBD1 (6 bases). Germline-derived CDR1 and CDR2 are SGHTA and FQGTGA. The CDR3 has 13 amino acids. CDR3 sequence reads: CASILTTGGEQYF. The CDR3 region has the DNA TGTGCCAGCATCTTAACGACAGGAGGCGAGCAGTACTTC.

This clonotype has ten or more counts. CDR3 bases: TGTGCCAGCAGCTATAAAGAGACCCAGTACTTC. This gives the protein CASSYKETQYF. The chain recombines TRBV6-2 or TRBV6-3 with TRBJ2-5; D unclear. The CDR3 extends over 11 amino acids. Trimming pared 6 bases from V and 3 bases from J, leaving 5 bases between. Germline V gives CDR1 MNHEY, CDR2 SVGEGT.